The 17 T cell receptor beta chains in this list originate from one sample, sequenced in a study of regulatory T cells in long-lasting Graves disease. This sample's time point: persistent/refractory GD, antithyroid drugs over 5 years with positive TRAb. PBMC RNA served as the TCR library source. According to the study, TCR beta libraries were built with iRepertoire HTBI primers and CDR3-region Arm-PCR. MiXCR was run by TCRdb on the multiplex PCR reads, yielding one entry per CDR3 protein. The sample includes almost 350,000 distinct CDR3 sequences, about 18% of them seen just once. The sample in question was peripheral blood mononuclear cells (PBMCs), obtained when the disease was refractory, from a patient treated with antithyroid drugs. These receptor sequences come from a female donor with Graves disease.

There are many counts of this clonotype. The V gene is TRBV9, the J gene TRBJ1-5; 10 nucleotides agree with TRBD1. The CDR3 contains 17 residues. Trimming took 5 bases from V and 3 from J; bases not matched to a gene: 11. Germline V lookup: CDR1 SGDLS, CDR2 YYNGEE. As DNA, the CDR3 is TGTGCCAGCAGTAATAGTCCCGGGACAGGGGTCAATCAGCCCCAGCATTTT. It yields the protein CASSNSPGTGVNQPQHF.

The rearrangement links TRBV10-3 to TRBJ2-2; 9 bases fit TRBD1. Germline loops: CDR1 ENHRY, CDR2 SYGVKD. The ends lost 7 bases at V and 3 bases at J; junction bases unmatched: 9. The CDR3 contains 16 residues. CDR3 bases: TGTGCCATCAAGTCCCACCGGGACAGGGACACCGGGGAGCTGTTTTTT. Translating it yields CAIKSHRDRDTGELFF.

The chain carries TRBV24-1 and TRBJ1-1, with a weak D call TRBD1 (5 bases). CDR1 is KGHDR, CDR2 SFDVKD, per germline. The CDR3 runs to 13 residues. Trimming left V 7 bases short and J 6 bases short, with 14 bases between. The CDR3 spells CATRTRVGPEAFF. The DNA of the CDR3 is TGTGCCACCAGAACCAGGGTGGGGCCTGAAGCTTTCTTT.

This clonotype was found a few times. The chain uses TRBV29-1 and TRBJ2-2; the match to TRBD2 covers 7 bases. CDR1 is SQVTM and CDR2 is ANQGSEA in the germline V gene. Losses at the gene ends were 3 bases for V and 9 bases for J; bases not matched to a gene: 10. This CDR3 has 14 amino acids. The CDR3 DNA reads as TGCAGCGTTGAGGGCGGATGGGAGGGCCGGGAGCTGTTTTTT. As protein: CSVEGGWEGRELFF.

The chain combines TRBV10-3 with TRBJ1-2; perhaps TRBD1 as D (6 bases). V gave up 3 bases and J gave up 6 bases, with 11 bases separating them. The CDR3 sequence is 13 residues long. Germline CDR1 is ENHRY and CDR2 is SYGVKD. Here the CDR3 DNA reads TGTGCCATCAGTGATAGGGACATCCATGGCTACACCTTC. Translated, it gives CAISDRDIHGYTF.

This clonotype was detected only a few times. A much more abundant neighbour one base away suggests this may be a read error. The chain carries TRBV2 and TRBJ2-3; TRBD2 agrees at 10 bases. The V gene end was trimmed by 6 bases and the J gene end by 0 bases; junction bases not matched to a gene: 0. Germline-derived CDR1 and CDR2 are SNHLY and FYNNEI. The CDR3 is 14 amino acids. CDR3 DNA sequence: TGTGCCAGCAGACTAGCGGGAAGCACAGATACGCAGTATTTT. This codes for CASRLAGSTDTQYF.

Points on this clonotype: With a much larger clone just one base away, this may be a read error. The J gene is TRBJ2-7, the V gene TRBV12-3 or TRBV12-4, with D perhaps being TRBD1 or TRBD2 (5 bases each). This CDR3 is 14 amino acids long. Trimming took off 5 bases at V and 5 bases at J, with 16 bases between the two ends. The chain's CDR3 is CASSPPGPPDEQYF. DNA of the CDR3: TGTGCCAGCAGTCCCCCGGGGCCCCCGGACGAGCAGTACTTC.

This chain's CDR3 is CASSQRPAFLPTAGELFF. CDR3 coding DNA: TGCGCCAGCAGCCAACGCCCCGCGTTCCTCCCGACAGCCGGGGAGCTGTTTTTT. The chain links TRBV4-3 to TRBJ2-2; tentative D call: TRBD1 (5 bases). Germline CDR1 LGHNA, CDR2 YSLEER. V lost 2 bases, J lost 6 bases, and 22 bases lay in between. The CDR3 consists of 18 residues.

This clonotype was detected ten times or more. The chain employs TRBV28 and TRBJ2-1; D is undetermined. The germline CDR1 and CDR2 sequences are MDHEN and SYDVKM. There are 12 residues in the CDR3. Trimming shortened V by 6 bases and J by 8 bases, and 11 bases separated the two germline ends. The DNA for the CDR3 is TGTGCCAGCAGCGACGACCCTGATGAGCAGTTCTTC. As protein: CASSDDPDEQFF.

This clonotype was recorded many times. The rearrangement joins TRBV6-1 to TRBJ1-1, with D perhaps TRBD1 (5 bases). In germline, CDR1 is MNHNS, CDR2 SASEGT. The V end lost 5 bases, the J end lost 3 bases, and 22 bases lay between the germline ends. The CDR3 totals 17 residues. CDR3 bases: TGTGCCAGCAGTCAGACCTCAATTCGGACACAGTACACTGAAGCTTTCTTT. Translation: CASSQTSIRTQYTEAFF.

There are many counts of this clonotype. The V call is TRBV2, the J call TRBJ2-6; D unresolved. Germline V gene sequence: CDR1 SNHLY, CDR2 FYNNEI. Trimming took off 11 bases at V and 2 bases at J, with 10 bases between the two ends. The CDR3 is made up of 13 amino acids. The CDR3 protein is CAGRGAGANVLTF. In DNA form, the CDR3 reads TGTGCCGGACGCGGTGCTGGGGCCAACGTCCTGACTTTC.

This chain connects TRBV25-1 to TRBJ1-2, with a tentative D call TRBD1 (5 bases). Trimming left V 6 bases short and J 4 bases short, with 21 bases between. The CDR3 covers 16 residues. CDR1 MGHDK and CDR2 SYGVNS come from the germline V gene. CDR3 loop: CASSPTLGEGPYGYTF. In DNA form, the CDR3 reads TGTGCCAGCAGCCCAACACTCGGGGAGGGGCCCTATGGCTACACCTTC.

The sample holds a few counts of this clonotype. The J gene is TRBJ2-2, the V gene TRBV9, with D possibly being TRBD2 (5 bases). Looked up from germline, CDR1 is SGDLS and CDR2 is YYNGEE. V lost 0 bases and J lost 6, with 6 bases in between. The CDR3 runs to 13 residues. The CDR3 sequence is CASSVVDSGELFF. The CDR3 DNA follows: TGTGCCAGCAGCGTAGTGGACTCCGGGGAGCTGTTTTTT. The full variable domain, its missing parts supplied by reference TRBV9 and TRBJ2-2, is DSGVTQTPKHLITATGQRVTLRCSPRSGDLSVYWYQQSLDQGLQFLIQYYNGEERAKGNILERFSAQQFPDLHSELNLSSLELGDSALYFCASSVVDSGELFFGEGSRLTVL.

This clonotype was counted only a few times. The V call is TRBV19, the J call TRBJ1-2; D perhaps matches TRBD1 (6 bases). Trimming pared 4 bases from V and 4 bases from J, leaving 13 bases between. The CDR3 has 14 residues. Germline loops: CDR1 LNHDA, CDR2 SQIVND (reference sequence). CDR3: CASSRGRTAYGYTF. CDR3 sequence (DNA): TGTGCCAGTAGTAGGGGCCGGACAGCCTATGGCTACACCTTC.

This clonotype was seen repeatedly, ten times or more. The CDR3 DNA reads as TGTGCCAGCATCGCTTACCAGGGGCCCTACGAGCAGTACTTC. This translates into CASIAYQGPYEQYF. The V and J genes are TRBV28 and TRBJ2-7; D is perhaps TRBD1 (6 bases). The CDR3 is 14 residues long. The V end lost 7 bases, the J end lost 2 bases, and 15 bases lay between the germline ends. Germline V gene data show CDR1 as MDHEN and CDR2 as SYDVKM.

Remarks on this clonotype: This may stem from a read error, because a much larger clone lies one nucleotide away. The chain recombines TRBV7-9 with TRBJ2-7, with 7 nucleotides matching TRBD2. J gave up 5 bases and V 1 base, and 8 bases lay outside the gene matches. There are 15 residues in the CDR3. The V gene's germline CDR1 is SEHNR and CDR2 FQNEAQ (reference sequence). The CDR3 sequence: CASSLGAGRVDEQYF. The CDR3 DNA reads TGTGCCAGCAGCTTAGGGGCAGGGAGGGTCGACGAGCAGTACTTC.

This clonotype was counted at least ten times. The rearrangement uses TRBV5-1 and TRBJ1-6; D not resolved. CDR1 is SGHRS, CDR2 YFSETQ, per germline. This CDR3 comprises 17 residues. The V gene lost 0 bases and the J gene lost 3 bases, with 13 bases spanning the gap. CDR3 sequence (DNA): TGCGCCAGCAGCTTGGGAGCGGACCCAAACTATAATTCACCCCTCCACTTT. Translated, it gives CASSLGADPNYNSPLHF.